Listed below are T cell receptor beta chains from one sample, sequenced in a study of T-cell memory formation after mild COVID-19. Each CDR3 protein is one row after TCRdb ran MiXCR on the 5' RACE reads. The sample carries 350,000 to 550,000 distinct CDR3 sequences, roughly 18% recorded once. The specimen was PBMCs or a T cell subset sorted from them (not recorded which). These receptors all come from a man between 18 and 29 years old who had mild COVID-19 (a few samples of this study predate the infection). Cell type and time point are not known. CDR3s include the opening cysteine and the closing phenylalanine or tryptophan. The order of the fields is D gene, V gene, J gene, clone size, CDR3 protein, CDR3 DNA. The D gene is left open where the match is weak. Size is omitted from some rows. Given values are once, few, many or a class for expanded clones.

TRBD2	TRBV5-1	TRBJ2-7	few	CASSSTSGASQYF	TGCGCCAGCAGCTCGACTAGCGGGGCGTCGCAGTACTTC
NA	TRBV20-1	TRBJ2-1	NA	CSASISTSNEQFF	TGCAGTGCCTCGATATCCACCTCCAATGAGCAGTTCTTC
NA	TRBV27	TRBJ1-2	few	CASSLIVAGVHYGYTF	TGTGCCAGCAGTTTGATTGTTGCGGGGGTACACTATGGCTACACCTTC
NA	TRBV7-2	TRBJ1-1	NA	CASSSAPSTGNTEAFF	TGTGCCAGCAGCTCAGCTCCTTCGACAGGCAACACTGAAGCTTTCTTT
NA	TRBV27	TRBJ1-2	many	CASSLTGLYGYTF	TGTGCCAGCAGTTTGACCGGACTGTATGGCTACACCTTC
NA	TRBV20-1	TRBJ1-1	NA	CSASSHGMTAFF	TGCAGTGCTAGTAGTCATGGGATGACGGCTTTCTTT
NA	TRBV6-5	TRBJ1-5	NA	CASSFDRSQPQHF	TGTGCCAGCAGTTTCGACAGGTCTCAGCCCCAGCATTTT
TRBD1	TRBV3-1	TRBJ2-3	NA	CASSIRDRAHDTQYF	TGTGCCAGCAGCATACGGGACAGGGCGCACGATACGCAGTATTTT
TRBD1	TRBV10-2	TRBJ1-1	many	CASSPRGFRAFF	TGCGCCAGCAGCCCCAGGGGGTTTAGGGCTTTCTTT
NA	TRBV5-1	TRBJ2-1	few	CASSLETRVGEQFF	TGCGCCAGCAGCTTGGAGACACGCGTCGGGGAGCAGTTCTTC
TRBD1	TRBV5-1	TRBJ2-2	many	CASGTGITGELFF	TGCGCCAGCGGGACAGGGATCACCGGGGAGCTGTTTTTT
NA	TRBV6-1	TRBJ1-1	few	CASFRSPNTEAFF	TGTGCCAGCTTTCGCTCTCCGAACACTGAAGCTTTCTTT
NA	TRBV7-9	TRBJ1-2	few	CASSSLRWGGYTF	TGTGCCAGCAGCTCCCTCCGCTGGGGTGGCTACACCTTC
TRBD1	TRBV27	TRBJ2-7	few	CASSPPPGQGYEQYF	TGTGCCAGCAGTCCGCCTCCGGGACAGGGATACGAGCAGTACTTC
NA	TRBV3-1	TRBJ1-4	few	CASSQGRSPSEQLFF	TGTGCCAGCAGCCAAGGTCGGTCCCCATCGGAGCAACTGTTTTTT
NA	TRBV5-1	TRBJ2-2	few	CASSLGEANTGELFF	TGCGCCAGCAGCTTGGGGGAGGCGAACACCGGGGAGCTGTTTTTT
TRBD1	TRBV29-1	TRBJ2-5	NA	CSVRDRGDQYF	TGCAGCGTTCGGGACAGGGGTGACCAGTACTTC
NA	TRBV7-6	TRBJ2-2	NA	CASSLKVRAPNTGELFF	TGTGCCAGCAGCTTAAAAGTTAGGGCTCCGAACACCGGGGAGCTGTTTTTT
TRBD2	TRBV5-1	TRBJ2-7	few	CASSSPGTSGGAFNEQYF	TGCGCCAGCAGCTCCCCCGGGACTAGCGGGGGGGCCTTCAACGAGCAGTACTTC
TRBD1	TRBV25-1	TRBJ2-4	NA	CASSDRDRGNIQYF	TGTGCCAGCAGTGACCGGGACAGGGGGAACATTCAGTACTTC
NA	TRBV20-1	TRBJ1-6	NA	CSARDIGEISSPLHF	TGCAGTGCTAGAGATATAGGGGAAATAAGCTCACCCCTCCACTTT
NA	TRBV27	TRBJ2-2	NA	CASGIQGFLTGELFF	TGTGCCAGCGGAATACAGGGCTTCCTCACCGGGGAGCTGTTTTTT
NA	TRBV20-1	TRBJ2-1	NA	CSTEGLGIRNEQFF	TGCAGTACCGAGGGGCTGGGGATCCGCAATGAGCAGTTCTTC
NA	TRBV7-2	TRBJ1-6	many	CASSSGALDSPLHF	TGTGCCAGCAGCTCCGGGGCGCTGGATTCACCCCTCCACTTT
NA	TRBV12-3/TRBV12-4	TRBJ1-4	NA	CASSPGGGIGEKLFF	TGTGCCAGCAGTCCTGGGGGGGGGATTGGTGAAAAACTGTTTTTT
NA	TRBV10-3	TRBJ1-1	many	CAIQGPTGTEAFF	TGTGCCATCCAAGGCCCGACAGGCACTGAAGCTTTCTTT
NA	TRBV5-6	TRBJ1-2	NA	CASSLRTGPVYGYTF	TGTGCCAGCAGCCTACGGACCGGGCCCGTCTATGGCTACACCTTC
NA	TRBV6-6	TRBJ1-1	NA	CASSRLQGRLRNTEAFF	TGTGCCAGCAGCCGTTTACAGGGAAGATTGAGGAACACTGAAGCTTTCTTT
NA	TRBV7-3	TRBJ1-2	few	CASSPGGPSGYTF	TGTGCCAGCAGTCCTGGAGGGCCCAGTGGCTACACCTTC
NA	TRBV7-2	TRBJ1-5	many	CASSLVPESNQPQHF	TGTGCCAGCAGCTTAGTGCCAGAGAGCAATCAGCCCCAGCATTTT
NA	TRBV29-1	TRBJ1-1	NA	CSVGGAGTEAFF	TGCAGCGTTGGGGGAGCGGGCACTGAAGCTTTCTTT
NA	TRBV7-9	TRBJ2-5	NA	CASTRGFQETQYF	TGTGCCAGCACCCGGGGGTTCCAAGAGACCCAGTACTTC
NA	TRBV18	TRBJ2-5	NA	CASSPPAGYETQYF	TGTGCCAGCTCACCACCGGCAGGGTACGAGACCCAGTACTTC
TRBD1	TRBV2	TRBJ2-2	NA	CASSSAGTGRTGELFF	TGTGCCAGCAGCAGTGCCGGGACAGGGCGCACCGGGGAGCTGTTTTTT
NA	TRBV7-9	TRBJ2-1	few	CASSLLGLVEQFF	TGTGCCAGCAGCTTATTAGGGCTCGTTGAGCAGTTCTTC
NA	TRBV7-9	TRBJ2-5	few	CASDEGLETQYF	TGTGCCAGCGACGAGGGGCTAGAGACCCAGTACTTC
NA	TRBV5-1	TRBJ1-2	few	CASSLVQGKDYGYTF	TGCGCCAGCAGCTTGGTCCAGGGAAAGGACTATGGCTACACCTTC
NA	TRBV4-3	TRBJ2-3	few	CASSQDGSGWVSYTQYF	TGCGCCAGCAGCCAAGACGGGTCAGGGTGGGTCTCATATACGCAGTATTTT
NA	TRBV29-1	TRBJ2-1	NA	CSVEGGTEQFF	TGCAGCGTTGAAGGGGGAACCGAGCAGTTCTTC
TRBD2	TRBV4-2	TRBJ2-3	NA	CASSQTLGLAGAGDTQYF	TGTGCCAGCAGCCAGACGCTCGGACTAGCGGGGGCCGGGGATACGCAGTATTTT
TRBD1	TRBV2	TRBJ1-2	few	CASGQTGDYGYTF	TGTGCCAGCGGCCAGACAGGGGACTATGGCTACACCTTC
NA	TRBV10-3	TRBJ1-5	few	CAISGQEGNQPQHF	TGTGCCATCAGTGGACAGGAAGGGAATCAGCCCCAGCATTTT
NA	TRBV7-9	TRBJ2-7	few	CASSPTIYEQYF	TGTGCCAGCAGCCCTACCATCTACGAGCAGTACTTC
TRBD1	TRBV5-5	TRBJ1-5	few	CASSALTGGANQPQHF	TGTGCCAGCAGCGCACTGACAGGGGGCGCGAATCAGCCCCAGCATTTT
NA	TRBV7-3	TRBJ2-7	few	CASSKYTEPYEQYF	TGTGCCAGCAGCAAATACACAGAGCCCTACGAGCAGTACTTC
NA	TRBV7-9	TRBJ1-1	NA	CASSLIRGGTEAFF	TGTGCCAGCAGCCTCATTCGGGGGGGCACTGAAGCTTTCTTT
NA	TRBV15	TRBJ2-7	many	CATSSPLASYEQYF	TGTGCCACCAGCAGCCCCCTCGCCTCCTACGAGCAGTACTTC
NA	TRBV7-2	TRBJ2-7	NA	CASSLERYEQYF	TGTGCCAGCAGCTTAGAGCGCTACGAGCAGTACTTC
NA	TRBV7-9	TRBJ1-2	NA	CASNAGLGGCYTF	TGTGCCAGCAACGCGGGCCTTGGAGGCTGCTACACCTTC